Listed below are T cell receptor beta chains from one sample, sequenced in a study of read filtering for tumor transcriptome and immune sequencing. Via MiXCR, TCRdb re-called the reads, giving one row per CDR3 protein. The sample has tens of thousands of distinct CDR3 sequences; around 18% are singletons. Sequencing was done on a sample of a population of CD138-negative cells sorted from bone marrow. Receptors originate from a donor older than 35 with multiple myeloma. CDR3s include the opening cysteine and the closing phenylalanine or tryptophan. D genes are given only for firm matches. Size tells how often a clone was seen (once, few, many) or the class of an expanded clone, and some rows leave it out.

>many|TRBV20-1|NA|TRBJ2-3
TGCAGTGCCCAGACGGGGAGGGATACGCAGTATTTT
CSAQTGRDTQYF
>few|TRBV28|NA|TRBJ2-1
TGTGCCAGCAGTTACACGGATGAGCAGTTCTTC
CASSYTDEQFF
>many|TRBV20-1|TRBD1|TRBJ2-3
TGCAGTGCTGGGGACAGACTCACAGATACGCAGTATTTT
CSAGDRLTDTQYF
>NA|TRBV6-2/TRBV6-3|NA|TRBJ2-2
TGTGCCAGCCCTTTAGGGGCACTAGGGAGCACCGGGGAGCTGTTTTTT
CASPLGALGSTGELFF
>NA|TRBV3-1|TRBD2|TRBJ2-2
TGTGCCAGCACGGCGGGGGGCTACACCGGGGAGCTGTTTTTT
CASTAGGYTGELFF
>many|TRBV4-1|NA|TRBJ1-5
TGCGCCAGCAGCCAACTTGGCAATCAGCCCCAGCATTTT
CASSQLGNQPQHF
>many|TRBV4-1|NA|TRBJ2-5
TGCGCCAGCAGCCAAATATTCCAAGAGACCCAGTACTTC
CASSQIFQETQYF
>many|TRBV7-8|TRBD2|TRBJ2-1
TGTGCCAGCAGTACCCCAGCGGGAGTATACAATGAGCAGTTCTTC
CASSTPAGVYNEQFF
>many|TRBV20-1|NA|TRBJ1-5
TGCAGTGCTCTATCTCAAGGACCTACCTATCAGCCCCAGCATTTT
CSALSQGPTYQPQHF
>many|TRBV20-1|TRBD2|TRBJ2-1
TGCAGTGCTCCCAAATTCGGACTAGCGGGAGGGGGAAATGAGCAGTTCTTC
CSAPKFGLAGGGNEQFF
>many|TRBV9|NA|TRBJ2-5
TGTGCCAGCAGCCGGGGAGAGACCCAGTACTTC
CASSRGETQYF
>many|TRBV5-1|TRBD1|TRBJ2-5
TGCGCCAGCCAGGCGGGACAGGGTGAGACCCAGTACTTC
CASQAGQGETQYF
>many|TRBV20-1|NA|TRBJ2-4
TGCAGCGGGAGTTGGGACATTCAGTACTTC
CSGSWDIQYF
>many|TRBV19|NA|TRBJ1-5
TGTGCCAGTAGTATAGCGAGCCAGGCCCTCAATCAGCCCCAGCATTTT
CASSIASQALNQPQHF
>many|TRBV6-5|NA|TRBJ1-1
TGTGCCAGCAGTTACTCGTATGCTTCAGGGAACACTGAAGCTTTCTTT
CASSYSYASGNTEAFF
>many|TRBV2|NA|TRBJ1-2
TGTGCCAGCAGTGGATCGGGGGTAGCTAACTATGGCTACACCTTC
CASSGSGVANYGYTF
>large|TRBV4-2|TRBD2|TRBJ2-1
TGCGCCAGTTGCTTAGCGGGTAGTTCCTACAATGAGCAGTTCTTC
CASCLAGSSYNEQFF
>many|TRBV4-1|NA|TRBJ2-7
TGCGCCAGCAGCCAAGATCGTCCCTACGAGCAGTACTTC
CASSQDRPYEQYF
>NA|TRBV11-2|NA|TRBJ2-3
TGTGCCAGCAGCTCAGGGACGTTTGGCACAGATACGCAGTATTTT
CASSSGTFGTDTQYF
>many|TRBV7-9|TRBD1|TRBJ2-2
TGTGCCCACAGGGGCGTTGCCGGGGAGCTGTTTTTT
CAHRGVAGELFF
>many|TRBV5-1|TRBD2|TRBJ2-5
TGCGCCAGCAGCTACACTAGCGGGGGAATTCAAGAGACCCAGTACTTC
CASSYTSGGIQETQYF
>NA|TRBV7-8|NA|TRBJ2-7
TGTGCCAGCAGCTTAGGGGGGGCAGCGGACAGCTCCTACGAGCAGTACTTC
CASSLGGAADSSYEQYF